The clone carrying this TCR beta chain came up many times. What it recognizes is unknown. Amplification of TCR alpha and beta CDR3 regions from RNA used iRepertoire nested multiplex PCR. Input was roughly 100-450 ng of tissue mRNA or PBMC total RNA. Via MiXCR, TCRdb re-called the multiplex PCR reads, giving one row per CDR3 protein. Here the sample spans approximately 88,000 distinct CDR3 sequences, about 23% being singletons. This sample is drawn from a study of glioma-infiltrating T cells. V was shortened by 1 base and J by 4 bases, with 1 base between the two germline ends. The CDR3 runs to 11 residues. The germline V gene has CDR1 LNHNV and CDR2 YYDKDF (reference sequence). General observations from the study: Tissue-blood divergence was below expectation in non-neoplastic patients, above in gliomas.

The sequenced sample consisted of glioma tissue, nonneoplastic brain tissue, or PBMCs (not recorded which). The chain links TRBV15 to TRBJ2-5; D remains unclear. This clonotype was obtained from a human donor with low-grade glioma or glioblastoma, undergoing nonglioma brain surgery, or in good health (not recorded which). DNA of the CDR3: TGTGCCACCAGCAGAGCAGAGACCCAGTACTTC. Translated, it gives CATSRAETQYF.